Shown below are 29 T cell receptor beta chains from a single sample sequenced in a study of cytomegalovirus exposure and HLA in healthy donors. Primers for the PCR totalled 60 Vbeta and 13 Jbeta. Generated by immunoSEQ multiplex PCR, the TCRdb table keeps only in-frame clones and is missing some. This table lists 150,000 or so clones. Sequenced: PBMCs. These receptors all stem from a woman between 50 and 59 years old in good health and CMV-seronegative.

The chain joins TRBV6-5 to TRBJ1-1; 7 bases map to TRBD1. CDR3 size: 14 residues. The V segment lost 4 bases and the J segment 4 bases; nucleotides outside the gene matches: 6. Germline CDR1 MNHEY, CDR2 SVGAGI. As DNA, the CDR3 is TGTGCCAGCAGTTCTCAAGGGGGCCCCACTGAAGCTTTCTTT. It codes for CASSSQGGPTEAFF.

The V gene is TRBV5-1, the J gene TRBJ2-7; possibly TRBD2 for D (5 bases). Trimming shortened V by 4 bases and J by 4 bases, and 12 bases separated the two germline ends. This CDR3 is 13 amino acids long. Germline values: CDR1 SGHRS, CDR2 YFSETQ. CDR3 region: CASSHLGEYEQYF. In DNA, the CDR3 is TGCGCCAGCAGCCACCTCGGGGAATACGAGCAGTACTTC.

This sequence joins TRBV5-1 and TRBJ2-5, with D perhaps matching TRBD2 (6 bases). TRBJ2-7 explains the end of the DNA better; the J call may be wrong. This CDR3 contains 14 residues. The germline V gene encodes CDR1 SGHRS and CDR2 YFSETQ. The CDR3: CASSPTGGPYEQYF. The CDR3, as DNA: TGCGCCAGCAGCCCAACTGGAGGGCCCTACGAGCAGTACTTC.

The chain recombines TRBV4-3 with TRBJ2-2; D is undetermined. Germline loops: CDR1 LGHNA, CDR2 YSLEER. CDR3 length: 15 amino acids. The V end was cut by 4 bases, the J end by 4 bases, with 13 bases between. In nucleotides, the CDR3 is TGCGCCAGCAGCCTTACAGCTGACCTCACCGGGGAGCTGTTTTTT. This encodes CASSLTADLTGELFF.

As DNA, the CDR3 is TGTGCCAGCAGCGCCTTTCTAGCGCTGAGCTCCTACAATGAGCAGTTCTTC. This translates into CASSAFLALSSYNEQFF. V and J are TRBV9 and TRBJ2-1; D might be TRBD2 (6 bases). CDR1 SGDLS and CDR2 YYNGEE come from the germline V gene. V was clipped by 3 bases and J by 0 bases, with 16 bases between them. This CDR3 spans 17 amino acids.

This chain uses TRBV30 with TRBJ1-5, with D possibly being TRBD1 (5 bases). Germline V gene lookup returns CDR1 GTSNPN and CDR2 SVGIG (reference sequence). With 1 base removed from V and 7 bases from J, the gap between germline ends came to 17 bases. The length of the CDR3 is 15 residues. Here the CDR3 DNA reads TGTGCCTGGAGTGCGCGGGACCGCGGGGGACAGCCCCAGCATTTT. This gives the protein CAWSARDRGGQPQHF. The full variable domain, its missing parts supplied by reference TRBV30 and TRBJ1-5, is SQTIHQWPATLVQPVGSPLSLECTVEGTSNPNLYWYRQAAGRGLQLLFYSVGIGQISSEVPQNLSASRPQDRQFILSSKKLLLSDSGFYLCAWSARDRGGQPQHFGDGTRLSIL.

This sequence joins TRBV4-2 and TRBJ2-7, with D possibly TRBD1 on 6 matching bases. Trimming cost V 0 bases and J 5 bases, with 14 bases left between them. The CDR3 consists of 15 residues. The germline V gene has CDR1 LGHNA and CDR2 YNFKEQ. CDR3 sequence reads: CASSQDTGSRDEQYF. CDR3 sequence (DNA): TGTGCCAGCAGCCAAGATACAGGGTCTCGAGACGAGCAGTACTTC.

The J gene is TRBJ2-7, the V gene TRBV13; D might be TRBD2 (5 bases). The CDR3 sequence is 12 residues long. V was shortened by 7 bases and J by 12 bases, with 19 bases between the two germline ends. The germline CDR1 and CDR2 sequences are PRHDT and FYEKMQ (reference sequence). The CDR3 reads CASIDGLRLWYF. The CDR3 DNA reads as TGTGCCAGCATCGATGGACTGCGTCTATGGTACTTC. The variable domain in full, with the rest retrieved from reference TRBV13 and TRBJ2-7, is AAGVIQSPRHLIKEKRETATLKCYPIPRHDTVYWYQQGPGQDPQFLISFYEKMQSDKGSIPDRFSAQQFSDYHSELNMSSLELGDSALYFCASIDGLRLWYFGPGTRLTVT.

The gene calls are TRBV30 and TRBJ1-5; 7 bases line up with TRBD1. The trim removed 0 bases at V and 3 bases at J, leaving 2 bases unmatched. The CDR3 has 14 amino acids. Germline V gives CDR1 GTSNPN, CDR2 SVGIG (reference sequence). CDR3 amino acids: CAWSVQGTNQPQHF. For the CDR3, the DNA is TGTGCCTGGAGTGTACAGGGGACCAATCAGCCCCAGCATTTT. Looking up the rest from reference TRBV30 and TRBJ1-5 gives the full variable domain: SQTIHQWPATLVQPVGSPLSLECTVEGTSNPNLYWYRQAAGRGLQLLFYSVGIGQISSEVPQNLSASRPQDRQFILSSKKLLLSDSGFYLCAWSVQGTNQPQHFGDGTRLSIL.

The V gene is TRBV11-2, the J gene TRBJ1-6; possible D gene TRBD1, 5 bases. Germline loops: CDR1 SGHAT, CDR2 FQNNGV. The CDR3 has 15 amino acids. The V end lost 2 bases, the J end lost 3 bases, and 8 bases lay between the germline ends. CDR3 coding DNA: TGTGCCAGCAGCTTACAGGGAAACTATAATTCACCCCTCCACTTT. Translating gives CASSLQGNYNSPLHF.

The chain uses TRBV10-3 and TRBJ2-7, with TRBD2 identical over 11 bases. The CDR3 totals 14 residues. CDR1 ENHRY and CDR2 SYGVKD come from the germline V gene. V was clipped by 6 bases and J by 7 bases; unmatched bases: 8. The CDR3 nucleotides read TGTGCCATCAGGCAACTAGCGGGAGTTGAGGAGCAGTACTTC. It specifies CAIRQLAGVEEQYF.

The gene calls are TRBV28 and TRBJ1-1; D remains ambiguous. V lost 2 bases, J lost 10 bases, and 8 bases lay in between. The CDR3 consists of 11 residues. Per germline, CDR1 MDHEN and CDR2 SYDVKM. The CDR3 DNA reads TGTGCCAGCAGTTTACTATCTCGAGCTTTCTTT. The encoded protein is CASSLLSRAFF.

The CDR3 is CASSLGGGPGKTQYF. In nucleotides, the CDR3 is TGTGCCAGCAGCTTGGGCGGGGGCCCGGGGAAGACCCAGTACTTC. This sequence joins TRBV5-6 and TRBJ2-5; tentatively, D is TRBD2 (7 bases). Deletions cut 0 bases from V and 6 bases from J, with 15 bases between. CDR3 length equals 15 residues. The germline V gene has CDR1 SGHDT and CDR2 YYEEEE.

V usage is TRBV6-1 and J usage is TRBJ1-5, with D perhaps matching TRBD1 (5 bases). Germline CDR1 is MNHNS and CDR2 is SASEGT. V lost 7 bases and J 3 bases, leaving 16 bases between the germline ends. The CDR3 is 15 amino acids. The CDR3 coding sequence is TGTGCCAGCACCCAAAGGGGCAGAAACAATCAGCCCCAGCATTTT. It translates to CASTQRGRNNQPQHF.

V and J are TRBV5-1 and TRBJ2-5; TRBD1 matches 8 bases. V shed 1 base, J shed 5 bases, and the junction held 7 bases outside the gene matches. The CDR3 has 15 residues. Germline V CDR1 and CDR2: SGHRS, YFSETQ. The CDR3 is CASSLWTGQVETQYF. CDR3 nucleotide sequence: TGCGCCAGCAGCTTGTGGACAGGGCAAGTTGAGACCCAGTACTTC.

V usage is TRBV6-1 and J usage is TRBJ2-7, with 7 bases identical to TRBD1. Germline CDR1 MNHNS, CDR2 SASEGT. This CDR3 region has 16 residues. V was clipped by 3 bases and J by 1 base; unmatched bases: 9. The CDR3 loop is CASSDRGQQISYEQYF. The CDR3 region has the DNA TGTGCCAGCAGTGATCGGGGACAGCAGATTTCCTACGAGCAGTACTTC.

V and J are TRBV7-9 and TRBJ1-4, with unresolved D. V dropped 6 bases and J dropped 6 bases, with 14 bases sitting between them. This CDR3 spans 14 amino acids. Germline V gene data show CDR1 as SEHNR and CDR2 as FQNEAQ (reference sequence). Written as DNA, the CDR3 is TGTGCCAGCAGGCCAACCGGGGATGATGAAAAACTGTTTTTT. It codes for CASRPTGDDEKLFF.

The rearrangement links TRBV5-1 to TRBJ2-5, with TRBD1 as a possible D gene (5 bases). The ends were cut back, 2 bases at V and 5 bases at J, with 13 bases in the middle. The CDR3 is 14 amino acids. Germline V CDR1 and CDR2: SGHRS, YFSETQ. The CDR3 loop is CASSFRQGIETQYF. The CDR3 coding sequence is TGCGCCAGCAGCTTCAGGCAGGGCATTGAGACCCAGTACTTC.

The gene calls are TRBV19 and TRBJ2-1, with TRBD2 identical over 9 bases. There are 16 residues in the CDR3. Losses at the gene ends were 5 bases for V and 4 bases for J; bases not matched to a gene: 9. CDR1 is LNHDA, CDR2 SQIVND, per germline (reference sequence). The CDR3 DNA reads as TGTGCCAGTAGTGCCTTAGCGGGAGATTTTTACAATGAGCAGTTCTTC. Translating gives CASSALAGDFYNEQFF.

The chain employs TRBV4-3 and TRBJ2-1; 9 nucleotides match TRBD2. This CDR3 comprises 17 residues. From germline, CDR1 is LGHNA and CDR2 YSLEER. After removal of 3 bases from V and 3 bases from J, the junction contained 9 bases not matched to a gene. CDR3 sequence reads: CASSQAPASGNYNEQFF. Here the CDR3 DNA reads TGCGCCAGCAGCCAGGCCCCGGCTAGCGGGAACTACAATGAGCAGTTCTTC.

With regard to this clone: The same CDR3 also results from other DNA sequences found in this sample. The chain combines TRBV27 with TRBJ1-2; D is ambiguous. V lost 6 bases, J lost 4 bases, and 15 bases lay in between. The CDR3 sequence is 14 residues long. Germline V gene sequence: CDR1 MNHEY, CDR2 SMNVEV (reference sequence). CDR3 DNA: TGTGCCAGCAGCCTTCGGGGAGCGGGCTATGGCTACACCTTC. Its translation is CASSLRGAGYGYTF.

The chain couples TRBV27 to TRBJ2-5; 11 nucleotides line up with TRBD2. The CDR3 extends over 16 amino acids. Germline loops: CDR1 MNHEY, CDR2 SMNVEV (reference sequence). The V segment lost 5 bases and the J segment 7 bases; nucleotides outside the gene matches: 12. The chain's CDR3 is CASSIVSGRAIGTQYF. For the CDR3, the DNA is TGTGCCAGCAGTATCGTTAGCGGGAGGGCCATAGGGACCCAGTACTTC.

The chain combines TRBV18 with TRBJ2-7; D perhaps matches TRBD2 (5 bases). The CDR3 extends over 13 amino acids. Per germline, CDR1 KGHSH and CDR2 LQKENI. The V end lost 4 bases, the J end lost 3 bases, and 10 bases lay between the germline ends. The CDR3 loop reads CASSLSEGYEQYF. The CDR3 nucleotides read TGTGCCAGCTCACTCTCTGAGGGCTACGAGCAGTACTTC.

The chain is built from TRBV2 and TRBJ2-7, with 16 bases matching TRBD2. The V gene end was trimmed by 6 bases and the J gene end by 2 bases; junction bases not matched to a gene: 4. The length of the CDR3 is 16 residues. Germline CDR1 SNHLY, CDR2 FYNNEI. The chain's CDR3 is CASSPGTSGGAYEQYF. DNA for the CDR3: TGTGCCAGCAGCCCTGGGACTAGCGGGGGGGCCTACGAGCAGTACTTC.

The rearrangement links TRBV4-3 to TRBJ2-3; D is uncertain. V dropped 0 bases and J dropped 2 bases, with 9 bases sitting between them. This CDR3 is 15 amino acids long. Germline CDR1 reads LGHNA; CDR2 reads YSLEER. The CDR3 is CASSQDAADTDTQYF. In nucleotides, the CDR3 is TGCGCCAGCAGCCAAGATGCGGCGGACACAGATACGCAGTATTTT.

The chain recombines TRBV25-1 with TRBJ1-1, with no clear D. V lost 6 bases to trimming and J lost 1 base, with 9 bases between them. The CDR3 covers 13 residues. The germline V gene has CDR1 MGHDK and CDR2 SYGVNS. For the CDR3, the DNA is TGTGCCAGCAGCCTACAGCAGAACACTGAAGCTTTCTTT. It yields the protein CASSLQQNTEAFF.

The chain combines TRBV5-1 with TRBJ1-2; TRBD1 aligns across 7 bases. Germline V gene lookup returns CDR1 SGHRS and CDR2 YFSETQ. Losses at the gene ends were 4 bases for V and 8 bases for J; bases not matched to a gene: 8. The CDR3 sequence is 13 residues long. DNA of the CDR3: TGCGCCAGCAGCCAGGAGGGGGCAAGGGGCTACACCTTC. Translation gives CASSQEGARGYTF.

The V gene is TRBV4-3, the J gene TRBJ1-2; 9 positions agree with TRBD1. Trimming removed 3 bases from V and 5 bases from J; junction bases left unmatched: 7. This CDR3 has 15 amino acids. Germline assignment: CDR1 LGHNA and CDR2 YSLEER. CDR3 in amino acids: CASSQGTGWGYGYTF. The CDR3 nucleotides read TGCGCCAGCAGCCAGGGGACAGGGTGGGGATATGGCTACACCTTC.

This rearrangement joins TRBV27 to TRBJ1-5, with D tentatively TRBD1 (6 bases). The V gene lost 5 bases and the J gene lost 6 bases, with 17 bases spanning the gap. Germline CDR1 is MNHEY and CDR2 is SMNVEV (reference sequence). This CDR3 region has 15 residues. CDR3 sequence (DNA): TGTGCCAGCAGTCCCCACGACAGGAACCGTCAGCCCCAGCATTTT. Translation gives CASSPHDRNRQPQHF.